These 22 T cell receptor beta chains were sequenced from one sample in a study of blood T cell repertoires in COVID-19. Produced via immunoSEQ multiplex PCR; TCRdb's table is partial and in-frame only. In the table there are some 240,000 clones, around 84% of which are singletons. The sequenced sample consisted of PBMCs or T cells enriched from blood (not recorded which). The receptors stem from a woman aged 45-65 years who had been exposed to COVID-19.

The chain uses TRBV15 and TRBJ1-1; D might be TRBD1 (5 bases). V shed 1 base and J shed 5 bases, with 14 bases lying between them. From germline, CDR1 is LNHNV and CDR2 YYDKDF (reference sequence). CDR3 length: 15 residues. DNA for the CDR3: TGTGCCACCAGCAGAGGGTCCGGGGGATGGACTGAAGCTTTCTTT. Amino acids: CATSRGSGGWTEAFF.

The chain has TRBV7-8 and TRBJ1-1; TRBD1 aligns across 9 bases. CDR3 size: 17 residues. Germline V gene lookup returns CDR1 SGHVS and CDR2 FQNEAQ. V lost 5 bases to trimming and J lost 11 bases; unmatched junction nucleotides: 21. CDR3 sequence: CASSLERPQTGGWRAFF. The CDR3 DNA reads TGTGCCAGCAGCCTAGAGCGGCCTCAAACAGGGGGCTGGAGGGCTTTCTTT.

V is TRBV18 and J is TRBJ2-3, with 8 bases that match TRBD1. This CDR3 has 16 amino acids. J lost 2 bases, V lost 3 bases, and 7 bases had no gene match. Germline assignment: CDR1 KGHSH and CDR2 LQKENI. Written as DNA, the CDR3 is TGTGCCAGCTCACCCCGGGCGGACAGGGACACAGATACGCAGTATTTT. Amino acid sequence: CASSPRADRDTDTQYF.

This chain uses TRBV30 with TRBJ1-1, with a weak D call TRBD1 (5 bases). Trimming removed 5 bases at V and 3 bases at J, with 13 bases between. The CDR3 is 13 amino acids. Per germline, CDR1 GTSNPN and CDR2 SVGIG (reference sequence). CDR3 DNA sequence: TGTGCCTGGCAAAAGGGGCCGCACACTGAAGCTTTCTTT. It encodes CAWQKGPHTEAFF.

The chain carries TRBV6-5 and TRBJ1-2; 9 nucleotides align to TRBD1. Unmatched junction bases numbered 7, after V lost 3 bases and J lost 2 bases. Germline CDR1 is MNHEY and CDR2 is SVGAGI. The CDR3 totals 16 residues. The CDR3 spells CASSYRGDRANYGYTF. CDR3 nucleotides: TGTGCCAGCAGTTATAGAGGGGACAGGGCAAACTATGGCTACACCTTC.

The chain employs TRBV5-4 and TRBJ2-7; 7 bases align to TRBD1. After removal of 4 bases from V and 6 bases from J, the junction contained 16 bases not matched to a gene. Germline-derived CDR1 and CDR2 are SGHNT and YYREEE (reference sequence). The CDR3 consists of 16 residues. CDR3 in amino acids: CASSKHTGAVLGEQYF. CDR3 nucleotides: TGTGCCAGCAGCAAACACACAGGGGCTGTCCTAGGCGAGCAGTACTTC.

The V and J genes are TRBV21-1 and TRBJ2-3; the table's D call, TRBD2, has no DNA check behind it. TRBV21-1 is shown as a pseudogene. CDR3 length: 13 residues. The CDR3 DNA reads TGTGCCAGCAGCAAAGCCGTAGCAGATACGCAGTATTTT. Protein: CASSKAVADTQYF.

The chain recombines TRBV19 with TRBJ1-2; 9 bases are a match to TRBD1. Germline lookup yields CDR1 LNHDA and CDR2 SQIVND (reference sequence). Trimming cost V 9 bases and J 7 bases; bases outside gene matches: 6. The CDR3 sequence is 12 residues long. The CDR3 nucleotides read TGTGCCAGCACGGACAGGGGAGGTGGCTACACCTTC. This gives the protein CASTDRGGGYTF. Supplemented by reference TRBV19 and TRBJ1-2, the full variable domain reads DGGITQSPKYLFRKEGQNVTLSCEQNLNHDAMYWYRQDPGQGLRLIYYSQIVNDFQKGDIAEGYSVSREKKESFPLTVTSAQKNPTAFYLCASTDRGGGYTFGSGTRLTVV.

This chain links TRBV29-1 with TRBJ1-2; tentatively, D is TRBD1 (5 bases). Trimming took off 5 bases at V and 8 bases at J, with 18 bases between the two ends. The germline CDR1 and CDR2 sequences are SQVTM and ANQGSEA. The CDR3 is 13 amino acids. Here the CDR3 reads CSVPSFDRSGYTF. The CDR3 nucleotides are TGCAGCGTTCCCTCTTTTGACAGATCCGGCTACACCTTC.

The chain combines TRBV5-1 with TRBJ1-5; possibly TRBD1 for D (5 bases). CDR1 and CDR2 (germline): SGHRS, YFSETQ. V was clipped by 10 bases and J by 3 bases, with 23 bases between them. This CDR3 spans 16 amino acids. CDR3 bases: TGCGCCCCCCTAGCGAGACATCGGGACCCCAATCAGCCCCAGCATTTT. Its translation: CAPLARHRDPNQPQHF.

The J gene is TRBJ2-1, the V gene TRBV7-8; D is ambiguous. This CDR3 contains 13 residues. The germline gives CDR1 SGHVS, CDR2 FQNEAQ. Trimming left V 2 bases short and J 10 bases short, with 12 bases between. CDR3 sequence: CASSLPLWLEQFF. CDR3 bases: TGTGCCAGCAGCTTACCCCTTTGGCTCGAGCAGTTCTTC.

The V gene is TRBV7-8, the J gene TRBJ1-3; D is uncertain. With 5 bases removed from V and 4 bases from J, the gap between germline ends came to 6 bases. CDR3 size: 12 residues. CDR1 is SGHVS, CDR2 FQNEAQ, per germline. The CDR3 loop reads CASSLTGNTIYF. CDR3 coding DNA: TGTGCCAGCAGCCTGACAGGAAACACCATATATTTT. Drawing the rest from reference TRBV7-8 and TRBJ1-3, the complete variable domain is GAGVSQSPRYKVAKRGQDVALRCDPISGHVSLFWYQQALGQGPEFLTYFQNEAQLDKSGLPSDRFFAERPEGSVSTLKIQRTQQEDSAVYLCASSLTGNTIYFGEGSWLTVV.

V and J are TRBV11-2 and TRBJ1-4; D remains unclear. The CDR3 is made up of 18 amino acids. The germline V gene has CDR1 SGHAT and CDR2 FQNNGV. V was shortened by 4 bases and J by 0 bases, with 18 bases between the two germline ends. CDR3: CASSSRSGSLATNEKLFF. The CDR3 nucleotides are TGTGCCAGCAGCTCCCGCTCGGGGAGCCTAGCAACTAATGAAAAACTGTTTTTT. Drawing the rest from reference TRBV11-2 and TRBJ1-4, the complete variable domain is EAGVAQSPRYKIIEKRQSVAFWCNPISGHATLYWYQQILGQGPKLLIQFQNNGVVDDSQLPKDRFSAERLKGVDSTLKIQPAKLEDSAVYLCASSSRSGSLATNEKLFFGSGTQLSVL.

The V gene is TRBV27, the J gene TRBJ2-2, with D possibly matching TRBD2 (6 bases). The CDR3 spans 14 residues. The V and J ends lost 3 bases and 4 bases respectively, with 9 bases between them. CDR1 is MNHEY, CDR2 SMNVEV, per germline (reference sequence). The chain's CDR3 is CASSLWGVTGELFF. DNA for the CDR3: TGTGCCAGCAGTTTGTGGGGGGTCACCGGGGAGCTGTTTTTT.

This clone is a singleton in its sample. The V gene is TRBV6-2 or TRBV6-3, the J gene TRBJ1-2, with 7 nucleotides matching TRBD1. CDR1 MNHEY and CDR2 SVGEGT come from the germline V gene. With V trimmed by 2 bases and J by 0 bases, 12 bases remained unmatched. The CDR3 is 18 residues long. In nucleotides, the CDR3 is TGTGCCAGCAGTTACCGCGGACCGAGACAGGGAGCTAACTATGGCTACACCTTC. Protein: CASSYRGPRQGANYGYTF.

Comments on this clone: Other nucleotide sequences in the sample specify the same CDR3. The chain couples TRBV15 to TRBJ1-2; maybe TRBD1 (5 bases). Germline V gives CDR1 LNHNV, CDR2 YYDKDF (reference sequence). This CDR3 comprises 13 residues. The germline V and J ends were trimmed by 3 bases and 2 bases, with 7 bases remaining between them. CDR3: CATSRRGNYGYTF. In DNA form, the CDR3 reads TGTGCCACCAGCAGGCGGGGGAACTATGGCTACACCTTC.

This chain connects TRBV30 to TRBJ1-2; 9 bases line up with TRBD1. The CDR3 loop spans 14 amino acids. V was pared by 7 bases and J by 4 bases, with 10 bases of the junction left unmatched. CDR1 is GTSNPN, CDR2 SVGIG, per germline (reference sequence). CDR3 amino acids: CASTITGGIYGYTF. In nucleotides, the CDR3 is TGTGCCTCTACAATAACAGGGGGCATCTATGGCTACACCTTC.

The rearrangement joins TRBV2 to TRBJ2-1; 9 nucleotides line up with TRBD2. Unmatched junction bases numbered 10, after V lost 4 bases and J lost 9 bases. Germline V gives CDR1 SNHLY, CDR2 FYNNEI. The CDR3 runs 15 residues. CDR3 residues: CASSGPRGGAGEQFF. In DNA form, the CDR3 reads TGTGCCAGCAGTGGGCCCCGCGGGGGGGCCGGTGAGCAGTTCTTC. Full variable domain (outside the CDR3, taken from reference TRBV2 and TRBJ2-1): EPEVTQTPSHQVTQMGQEVILRCVPISNHLYFYWYRQILGQKVEFLVSFYNNEISEKSEIFDDQFSVERPDGSNFTLKIRSTKLEDSAMYFCASSGPRGGAGEQFFGPGTRLTVL.

J is TRBJ2-2 and V is TRBV3-1 (or the pseudogene TRBV3-2); 11 bases agree with TRBD2. V dropped 4 bases and J dropped 6; count of bases not matched to a gene: 10. CDR3 length: 17 residues. Germline assignment: CDR1 LGHDT and CDR2 YNNKEL (reference sequence). CDR3 nucleotide sequence: TGTGCCAGCAGCCCCGGGGCTAGCGGGGGGTCTCCCGGGGAGCTGTTTTTT. It encodes CASSPGASGGSPGELFF.

The rearrangement links TRBV5-4 to TRBJ2-7; TRBD1 matches 10 bases. The CDR3 consists of 13 residues. The trim removed 6 bases at V and 3 bases at J, leaving 3 bases unmatched. Germline CDR1 is SGHNT and CDR2 is YYREEE (reference sequence). Here the CDR3 DNA reads TGTGCCAGCACCGGGACAGGGGACTACGAGCAGTACTTC. Amino acids: CASTGTGDYEQYF.

This sequence joins TRBV12-3 or TRBV12-4 and TRBJ2-7, with TRBD2 as a possible D gene (7 bases). Trimming pared 8 bases from V and 6 bases from J, leaving 17 bases between. This CDR3 contains 13 residues. The CDR3 protein is CASWTRGHREQYF. CDR3 in DNA: TGTGCCAGCTGGACGCGGGGGCATCGCGAGCAGTACTTC.

The chain has TRBV18 and TRBJ1-1; 7 bases fit TRBD1. The V and J ends lost 3 bases and 6 bases, in that order; junction bases with no gene match: 10. The length of the CDR3 is 15 residues. Germline V gene lookup returns CDR1 KGHSH and CDR2 LQKENI. CDR3 in DNA: TGTGCCAGCTCACCCTTAGGGGGACAGCAATCTGAAGCTTTCTTT. The encoded protein is CASSPLGGQQSEAFF.